This T cell receptor beta chain came from a study of blood T cells in healthy people across ages. Concerning this clonotype itself: The antigen is undetermined.

Findings and caveats of the study: With age, beta diversity per million T cells declined roughly linearly, significantly by over 35.

Germline CDR1 LGHNA, CDR2 YNFKEQ. Trimming took 0 bases from V and 6 from J; bases not matched to a gene: 8. The CDR3 is 17 amino acids. The use of a sample-barcoded 5' primer and a J-beta primer mix characterized a second PCR of about 7 to 12 cycles. The yield of each sample was at least 2.5 million CDR3-containing paired-end reads. TCRdb analysed the 5' RACE reads with MiXCR anew, one entry per CDR3 protein. This sample has some 1,800,000 distinct CDR3 sequences; roughly 43% occur once, and the top ten carry 23%. The sample comprised blood. The genes are TRBV4-2 and TRBJ2-2; 9 nucleotides align to TRBD2. The receptor was isolated from a human donor in good health. CDR3 coding DNA: TGTGCCAGCAGCCAAGATCCGCGCGGGGGGGAGTCCGGGGAGCTGTTTTTT. Translation gives CASSQDPRGGESGELFF.